This T cell receptor (beta chain) was retrieved from a study of T cells in Graves' hyperthyroidism and ophthalmopathy. Findings of the study overall: Most expanded thyroid clonotypes above 0.001 recurred in blood.

The table lists this clonotype with many counts. Its antigen is still unknown. Template material for amplifying TCR beta CDR3 regions consisted of RNA transcripts. Carried out on the TCR CDR3, a first-round RT-PCR used the HTBI primer set. TCRdb ran MiXCR on the multiplex PCR reads and lists one entry per CDR3 protein. The data show about 380,000 distinct CDR3 sequences, about 18% seen once. Each 10 ml fresh peripheral blood draw supplied the PBMCs. V was clipped by 2 bases and J by 6 bases, with 24 bases between them. The CDR3 is 18 residues long. The V gene's germline CDR1 is LGHDT and CDR2 YNNKEL (reference sequence).

V is TRBV3-1 and J is TRBJ2-3, with D uncertain. Sequencing was carried out using blood. The clonotype originates from a man aged 18 to 29 with Graves' ophthalmopathy. The DNA of the CDR3 is TGTGCCAGCAGCCAAAGTGGCGGAGTCTATTCTCGGTCGGATACGCAGTATTTT. Translated: CASSQSGGVYSRSDTQYF.